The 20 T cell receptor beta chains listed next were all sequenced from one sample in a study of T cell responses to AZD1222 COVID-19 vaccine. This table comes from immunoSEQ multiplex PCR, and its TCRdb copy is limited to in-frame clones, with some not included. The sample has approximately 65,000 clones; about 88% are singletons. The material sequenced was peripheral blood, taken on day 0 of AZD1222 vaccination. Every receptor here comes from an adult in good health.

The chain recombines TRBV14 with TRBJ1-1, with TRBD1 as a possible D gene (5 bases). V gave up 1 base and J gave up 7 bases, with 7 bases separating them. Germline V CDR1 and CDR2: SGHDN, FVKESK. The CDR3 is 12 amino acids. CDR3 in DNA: TGTGCCAGCAGCCAAGTGGGGGTTGAAGCTTTCTTT. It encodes CASSQVGVEAFF.

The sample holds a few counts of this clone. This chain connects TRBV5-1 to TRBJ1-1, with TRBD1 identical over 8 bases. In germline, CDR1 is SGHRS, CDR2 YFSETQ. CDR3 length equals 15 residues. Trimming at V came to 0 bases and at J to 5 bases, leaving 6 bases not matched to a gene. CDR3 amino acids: CASSLATGVGTEAFF. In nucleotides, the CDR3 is TGCGCCAGCAGCTTGGCGACAGGGGTTGGGACTGAAGCTTTCTTT.

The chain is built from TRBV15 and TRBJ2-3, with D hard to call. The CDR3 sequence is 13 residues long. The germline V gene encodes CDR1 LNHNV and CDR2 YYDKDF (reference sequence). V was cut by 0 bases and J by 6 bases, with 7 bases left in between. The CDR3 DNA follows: TGTGCCACCAGCAGAGATGATCGGGATACGCAGTATTTT. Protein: CATSRDDRDTQYF.

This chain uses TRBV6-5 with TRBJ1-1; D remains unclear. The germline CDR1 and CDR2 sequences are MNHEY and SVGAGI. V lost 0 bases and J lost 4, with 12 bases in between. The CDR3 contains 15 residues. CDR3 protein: CASSYSTVLSTEAFF. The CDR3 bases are TGTGCCAGCAGTTACTCAACAGTGCTTTCCACTGAAGCTTTCTTT.

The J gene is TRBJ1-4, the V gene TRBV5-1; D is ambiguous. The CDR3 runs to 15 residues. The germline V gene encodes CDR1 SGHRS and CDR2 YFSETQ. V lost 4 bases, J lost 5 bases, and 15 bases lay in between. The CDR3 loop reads CASSPLEAKNEKLFF. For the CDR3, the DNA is TGCGCCAGCAGCCCGTTGGAGGCTAAAAATGAAAAACTGTTTTTT.

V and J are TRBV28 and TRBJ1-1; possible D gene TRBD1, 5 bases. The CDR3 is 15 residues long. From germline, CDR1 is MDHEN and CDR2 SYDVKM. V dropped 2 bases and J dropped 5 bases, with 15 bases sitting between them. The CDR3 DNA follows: TGTGCCAGCAGTTTAGGTCCGGGGGTGTGGACTGAAGCTTTCTTT. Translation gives CASSLGPGVWTEAFF.

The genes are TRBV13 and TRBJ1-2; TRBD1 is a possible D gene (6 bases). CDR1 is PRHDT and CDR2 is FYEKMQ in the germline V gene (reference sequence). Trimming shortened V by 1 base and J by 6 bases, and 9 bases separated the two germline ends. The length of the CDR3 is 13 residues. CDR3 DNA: TGTGCCAGCAGCTTAGCAGGGGACCATGGCTACACCTTC. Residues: CASSLAGDHGYTF.

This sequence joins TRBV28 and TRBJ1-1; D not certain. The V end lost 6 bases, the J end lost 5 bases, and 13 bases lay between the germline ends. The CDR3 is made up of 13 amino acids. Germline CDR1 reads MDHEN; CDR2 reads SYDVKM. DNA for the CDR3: TGTGCCAGCAGCACGCTGACATTTACTGAAGCTTTCTTT. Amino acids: CASSTLTFTEAFF.

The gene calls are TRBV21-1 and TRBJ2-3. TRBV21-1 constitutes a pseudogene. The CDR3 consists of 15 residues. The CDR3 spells CASSKGTAITDTQYF. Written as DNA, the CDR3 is TGTGCCAGCAGCAAAGGAACGGCAATCACAGATACGCAGTATTTT.

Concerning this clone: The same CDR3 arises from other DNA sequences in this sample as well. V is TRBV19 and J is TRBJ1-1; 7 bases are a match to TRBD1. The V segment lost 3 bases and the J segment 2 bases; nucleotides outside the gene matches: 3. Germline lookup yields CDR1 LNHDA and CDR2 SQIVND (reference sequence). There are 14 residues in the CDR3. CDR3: CASSIGTVNTEAFF. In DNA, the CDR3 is TGTGCCAGTAGTATCGGGACAGTTAACACTGAAGCTTTCTTT.

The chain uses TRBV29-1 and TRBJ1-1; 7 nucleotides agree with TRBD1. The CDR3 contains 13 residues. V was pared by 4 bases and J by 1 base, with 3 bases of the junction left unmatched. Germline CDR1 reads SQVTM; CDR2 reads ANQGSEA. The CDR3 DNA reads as TGCAGCGTTGGACAGGGAGCGAACACTGAAGCTTTCTTT. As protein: CSVGQGANTEAFF.

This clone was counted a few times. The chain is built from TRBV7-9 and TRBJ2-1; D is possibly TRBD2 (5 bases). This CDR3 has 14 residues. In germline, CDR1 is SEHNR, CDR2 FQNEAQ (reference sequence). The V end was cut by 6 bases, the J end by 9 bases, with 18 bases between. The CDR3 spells CASSFAAGGSEQFF. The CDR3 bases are TGTGCCAGCAGTTTTGCCGCGGGTGGGAGTGAGCAGTTCTTC.

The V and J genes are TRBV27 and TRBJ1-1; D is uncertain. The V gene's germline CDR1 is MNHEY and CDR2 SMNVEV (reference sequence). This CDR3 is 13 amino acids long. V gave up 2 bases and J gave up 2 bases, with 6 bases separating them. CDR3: CASSLVTNTEAFF. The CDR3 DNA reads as TGTGCCAGCAGTTTAGTAACCAACACTGAAGCTTTCTTT.

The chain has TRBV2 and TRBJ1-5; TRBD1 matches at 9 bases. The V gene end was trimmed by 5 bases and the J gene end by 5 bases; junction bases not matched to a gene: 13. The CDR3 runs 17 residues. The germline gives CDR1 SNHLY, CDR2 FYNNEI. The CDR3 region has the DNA TGTGCCAGCAGTAAAGGGACAGGGTTGGGAGGGGATCAGCCCCAGCATTTT. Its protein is CASSKGTGLGGDQPQHF.

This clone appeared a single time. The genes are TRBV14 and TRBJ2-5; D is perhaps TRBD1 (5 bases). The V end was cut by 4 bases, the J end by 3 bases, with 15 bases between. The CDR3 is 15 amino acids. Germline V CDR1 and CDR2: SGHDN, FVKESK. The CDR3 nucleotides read TGTGCCAGCAGCCCTAGGGGTCGCCTAAAAGAGACCCAGTACTTC. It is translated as CASSPRGRLKETQYF.

The CDR3 loop is CASSFSLGPVDSPLHF. Written as DNA, the CDR3 is TGTGCCAGCAGTTTTTCCTTGGGGCCCGTCGATTCACCCCTCCACTTT. The chain carries TRBV6-5 and TRBJ1-6; a weak D match, TRBD1 (5 bases). Germline lookup yields CDR1 MNHEY and CDR2 SVGAGI. This CDR3 comprises 16 residues. Trimming pared 4 bases from V and 8 bases from J, leaving 18 bases between.

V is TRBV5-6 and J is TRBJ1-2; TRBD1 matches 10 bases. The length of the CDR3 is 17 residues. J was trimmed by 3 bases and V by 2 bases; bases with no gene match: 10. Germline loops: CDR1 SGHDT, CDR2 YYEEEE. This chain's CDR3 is CASSLGIDRGRDYGYTF. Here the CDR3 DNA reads TGTGCCAGCAGCTTAGGGATTGACAGGGGGCGAGACTATGGCTACACCTTC. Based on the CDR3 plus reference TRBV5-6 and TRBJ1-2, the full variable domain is DAGVTQSPTHLIKTRGQQVTLRCSPKSGHDTVSWYQQALGQGPQFIFQYYEEEERQRGNFPDRFSGHQFPNYSSELNVNALLLGDSALYLCASSLGIDRGRDYGYTFGSGTRLTVV.

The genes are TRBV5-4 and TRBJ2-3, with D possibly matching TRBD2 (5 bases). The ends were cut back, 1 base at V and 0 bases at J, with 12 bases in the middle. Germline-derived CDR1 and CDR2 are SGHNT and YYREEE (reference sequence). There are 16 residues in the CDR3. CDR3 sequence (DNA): TGTGCCAGCAGCTTGAAAGCGGCCTCAAGCACAGATACGCAGTATTTT. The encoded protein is CASSLKAASSTDTQYF.

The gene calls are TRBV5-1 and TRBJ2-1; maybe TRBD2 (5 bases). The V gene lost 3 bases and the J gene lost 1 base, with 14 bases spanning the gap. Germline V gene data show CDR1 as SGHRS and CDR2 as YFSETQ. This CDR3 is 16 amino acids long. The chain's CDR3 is CASSWLAPPSYNEQFF. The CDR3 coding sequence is TGCGCCAGCAGCTGGCTAGCCCCTCCATCCTACAATGAGCAGTTCTTC.

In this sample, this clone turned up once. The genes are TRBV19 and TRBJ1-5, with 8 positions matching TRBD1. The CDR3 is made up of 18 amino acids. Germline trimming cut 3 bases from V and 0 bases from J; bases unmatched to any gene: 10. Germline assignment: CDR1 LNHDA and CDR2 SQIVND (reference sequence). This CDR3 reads CASSMRGQALPSNQPQHF. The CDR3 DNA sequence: TGTGCCAGTAGTATGCGGGGACAGGCTCTTCCTAGCAATCAGCCCCAGCATTTT. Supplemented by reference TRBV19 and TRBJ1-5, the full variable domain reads DGGITQSPKYLFRKEGQNVTLSCEQNLNHDAMYWYRQDPGQGLRLIYYSQIVNDFQKGDIAEGYSVSREKKESFPLTVTSAQKNPTAFYLCASSMRGQALPSNQPQHFGDGTRLSIL.